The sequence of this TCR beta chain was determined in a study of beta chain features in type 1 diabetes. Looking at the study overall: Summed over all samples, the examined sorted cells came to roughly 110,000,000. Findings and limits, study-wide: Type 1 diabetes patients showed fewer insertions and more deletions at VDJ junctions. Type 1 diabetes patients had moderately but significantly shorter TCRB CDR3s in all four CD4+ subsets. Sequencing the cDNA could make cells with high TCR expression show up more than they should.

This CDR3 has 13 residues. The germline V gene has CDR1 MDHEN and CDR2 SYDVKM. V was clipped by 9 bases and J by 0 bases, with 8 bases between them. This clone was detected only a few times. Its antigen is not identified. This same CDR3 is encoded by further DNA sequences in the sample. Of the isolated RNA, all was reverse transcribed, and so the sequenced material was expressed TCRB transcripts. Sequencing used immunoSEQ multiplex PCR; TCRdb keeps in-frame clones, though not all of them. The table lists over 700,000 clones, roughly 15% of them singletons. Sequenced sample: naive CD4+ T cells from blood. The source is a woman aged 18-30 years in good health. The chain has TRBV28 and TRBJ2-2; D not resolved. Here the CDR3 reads CASSPANTGELFF. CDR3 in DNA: TGTGCCAGTAGCCCCGCGAACACCGGGGAGCTGTTTTTT.